This T cell receptor beta chain was obtained from a study of a mutant IDH1 vaccine in newly diagnosed glioma. The study, taken as a whole, reports: Immune responses induced by vaccination arose in approximately 92% of the patients.

Time point defined: baseline, week 1 (first vaccination visit). As to treatment: pre-vaccination baseline after standard-of-care therapy. Produced via immunoSEQ multiplex PCR; TCRdb's table is partial and in-frame only. The table has under 80,000 clones, roughly 85% seen once. This clone appeared once. The antigen remains unidentified. The starting material was PBMCs, obtained from a glioma patient treated with radiotherapy, temozolomide or both. The origin of this receptor is a man in his thirties or forties with glioma.

CDR3 loop: CASSYSTLIETQYF. The CDR3 DNA sequence: TGTGCCAGCAGTTACTCGACTTTAATAGAGACCCAGTACTTC. The V call is TRBV6-6, the J call TRBJ2-5; D is ambiguous. CDR1 MNHNY and CDR2 SVGAGI come from the germline V gene (reference sequence). V was shortened by 0 bases and J by 4 bases, with 9 bases between the two germline ends. The CDR3 runs to 14 residues.